This T cell receptor (beta chain) was retrieved from a study of Ad26.COV2.S vaccination and SARS-CoV-2 variants (dated by TCRdb to about 2021). Regarding the research as a whole: Vaccine-arm donors came from COV1001, a multicentre, randomized, double-blind, placebo-controlled phase I-IIa trial of Ad26.COV2.S in healthy adults. Ad26.COV2.S was given intramuscularly at 5x10^10 or 1x10^11 viral particles, as a single shot or as two shots 56 days apart. The specificity and breadth of SARS-CoV-2-reactive T cell receptors after Ad26.COV2.S vaccination were assessed by TCRbeta repertoire sequencing. A total of 32 samples were included in the TCR-sequenced set, comprising roughly 19 Ad26.COV2.S vaccine recipients, 5 placebo recipients and 8 SARS-CoV-2 convalescent individuals. Trial participants were randomized into five groups of five: low-dose or high-dose Ad26.COV2.S given once or twice, or placebo on both occasions. Investigators did not know the trial group allocation while performing experiments and assessing outcomes. The paper's findings and limits, for the study overall: Ad26.COV2.S recipients had higher spike-specific TCR breadth than placebo recipients (P = 0.0014). The study was not powered to compare responses between vaccine doses or regimens. Substantial breadth of spike-specific CD8+ and CD4+ T cell responses was reported after vaccination. It was noted by the authors that total T cell responses may have been underestimated by the TCR breadth and depth analyses. Comparable non-spike TCR breadth was observed between vaccine and placebo recipients, consistent with only spike being contained in the vaccine.

Regarding this clone: Its binding antigen is unknown. Base qualities are not provided; no much larger clone lies one nucleotide away.

The immunoSEQ Assay was the method used to sequence TCRbeta CDR3 regions. After extraction, genomic DNA underwent amplification by bias-controlled multiplex PCR, followed by high-throughput sequencing. As for the authors' bioinformatics: Collapsing and filtering of sequences were performed to quantify the absolute abundance of each unique TCRbeta CDR3 region. T cell fraction was estimated by normalizing TCRbeta template counts to usable DNA, with usable DNA measured through amplification of reference genes found in all nucleated cells. Repertoire TCRs were annotated as SARS-CoV-2-specific when V gene, CDR3 amino acid sequence and J gene were exactly matched to a known reactive TCR set. The reference SARS-CoV-2 TCR set came from MIRA and was filtered for enrichment in COVID-19-positive ImmuneCODE repertoires, removing public or cross-reactive TCRs. Drawing on the MIRA antigens, annotated TCRs were analysed further at the level of specific ORF or position within ORF. Depth was the summed frequency of annotated unique rearrangements, while breadth was defined as annotated unique rearrangements over total unique productive rearrangements. Two-sided Wilcoxon rank-sum tests were used to compare TCR breadth between groups. The source is immuneACCESS, and TCRdb retained only in-frame sequences with V and J called. Part of the clones is not carried over; for the studies checked, unresolved V genes explain less than half of this, and the remainder is unexplained. Clonal size and the V and J genes are those of that table, whereas D and trimming came from the DNA. This sample lists about 280,000 clones; about 87% were detected once. Around 3.5% of the sample lies in the top ten.

CDR1 and CDR2, looked up from the germline V gene, are SGHAT and FQNNGV. The CDR3 goes from the cysteine to the phenylalanine over 14 residues. Only the CDR3 region is kept as DNA, spanning 42 bases read in frame from base 1. V loses 1 base, J loses 1 base, and the germline ends lie 7 bases apart. The sample's treatment or condition, from its label and the paper: around 19 received Ad26.COV2.S at low or high dose, single or two shots; about 5 received placebo; per-sample allocation not given. For vaccine and placebo recipients, the sequenced repertoires came from samples collected on day 63 after the first injection. Between 29 July and 7 August 2020, Cohort 1b enrolled around 25 adults aged 18-55 years at one site in Boston, USA. Ad26.COV2.S was a replication-incompetent adenovirus type 26 vector expressing a prefusion-stabilized SARS-CoV-2 spike protein from the original Wuhan strain.

The receptor chain draws on TRBV11-2 and TRBJ1-1; the D gene is not confidently resolved. The specimen comprised peripheral blood, sampled in a trial of Ad26.COV2.S vaccine versus placebo. The receptor comes from a person aged 18 to 65 who received the Ad26.COV2.S COVID-19 vaccine or a placebo. In nucleotides, the sequence is TGTGCCAGCAGCTTAGTGGGAGGGAACACTGAAGCTTTCTTT. Its protein product is CASSLVGGNTEAFF. The CDR3, completed at both ends by the reference TRBV11-2 and TRBJ1-1 genes, gives the full variable domain EAGVAQSPRYKIIEKRQSVAFWCNPISGHATLYWYQQILGQGPKLLIQFQNNGVVDDSQLPKDRFSAERLKGVDSTLKIQPAKLEDSAVYLCASSLVGGNTEAFFGQGTRLTVV.